The present TCR beta chain was sequenced within a study of technical replicates of blood from a few donors. This CDR3 has 15 amino acids. The ends lost 4 bases at V and 5 bases at J; junction bases unmatched: 8. Germline CDR1 SGHRS, CDR2 YFSETQ. TCRdb's copy holds only in-frame clones and misses some; the assay was immunoSEQ multiplex PCR. The data hold approximately 50,000 clones, with around 95% observed a single time. The clonotype comes from a human donor in good health. The sample taken for sequencing was T cells isolated from PBMCs. The chain links TRBV5-1 to TRBJ1-4; 7 bases align to TRBD1. CDR3 in DNA: TGCGCCAGCAGCATGACAGGGTGGGGAAATGAAAAACTGTTTTTT. Encoded protein: CASSMTGWGNEKLFF.